Below are 13 T cell receptor beta chains sequenced from a single sample in a study of Ad26.COV2.S vaccination and SARS-CoV-2 variants. The repertoire was sequenced with immunoSEQ multiplex PCR; TCRdb's copy has only in-frame clones and lacks some. Among fewer than 500,000 clones listed, roughly 87% were seen once. Treatment reported: 15 to 20 received Ad26.COV2.S at low or high dose, single or two shots; 5 received placebo; per-sample allocation not given. Day 63 following the first vaccine or placebo injection was when the samples were taken. The source was peripheral blood, collected in a trial of Ad26.COV2.S vaccine versus placebo. These receptors were collected from a person aged 18 to 59 who received the Ad26.COV2.S COVID-19 vaccine or a placebo.

The V gene is TRBV4-2, the J gene TRBJ2-6; TRBD1 might be the D (5 bases). Between the trimmed V and J ends, which lost 0 bases and 0 bases, there was a span of 12 bases. This CDR3 comprises 18 residues. The germline V gene has CDR1 LGHNA and CDR2 YNFKEQ. CDR3 DNA sequence: TGTGCCAGCAGCCAAGAACCCCAGGGCTACTCTGGGGCCAACGTCCTGACTTTC. It is translated as CASSQEPQGYSGANVLTF.

The rearrangement uses TRBV5-6 and TRBJ2-1, with 11 nucleotides matching TRBD2. With 1 base clipped from V and 8 bases from J, the junction kept 11 bases outside the gene matches. CDR3 length equals 17 residues. The germline V gene encodes CDR1 SGHDT and CDR2 YYEEEE. CDR3 protein: CASSLPRLAGNRDEQFF. The DNA for the CDR3 is TGTGCCAGCAGCTTGCCCAGACTAGCGGGGAACAGGGATGAGCAGTTCTTC.

The genes are TRBV6-1 and TRBJ1-5, with D uncertain. Germline values: CDR1 MNHNS, CDR2 SASEGT. V was trimmed by 2 bases and J by 3 bases, leaving 5 bases between them. The CDR3 contains 13 residues. CDR3 DNA: TGTGCCAGCAGTGAACAGGTCAATCAGCCCCAGCATTTT. Amino acid sequence: CASSEQVNQPQHF.

V is TRBV4-3 and J is TRBJ1-2, with a possible D match to TRBD1 (5 bases). Germline loops: CDR1 LGHNA, CDR2 YSLEER. The V gene lost 4 bases and the J gene lost 2 bases, with 17 bases spanning the gap. The CDR3 consists of 16 residues. For the CDR3, the DNA is TGCGCCAGCAGCCTTGCCGGGACCGGGATGAACTATGGCTACACCTTC. As protein: CASSLAGTGMNYGYTF.

The chain links TRBV5-1 to TRBJ1-1, with no clear D. The length of the CDR3 is 15 residues. V was pared by 2 bases and J by 3 bases, with 14 bases between. Germline V gene sequence: CDR1 SGHRS, CDR2 YFSETQ. CDR3 DNA: TGCGCCAGCAGCTTTGCTGGGTCTGGTGACACTGAAGCTTTCTTT. The encoded protein is CASSFAGSGDTEAFF.

The chain couples TRBV3-1 (or the pseudogene TRBV3-2) to TRBJ1-1; the match to TRBD1 covers 12 bases. V was clipped by 3 bases and J by 5 bases; unmatched bases: 4. CDR3 length: 15 residues. Germline assignment: CDR1 LGHDT and CDR2 YNNKEL (reference sequence). The CDR3 DNA reads as TGTGCCAGCAGCCAGGGACAGGGGGCTGGGACTGAAGCTTTCTTT. Its translation: CASSQGQGAGTEAFF.

V usage is TRBV29-1 and J usage is TRBJ1-2, with TRBD1 as a possible D gene (6 bases). The germline gives CDR1 SQVTM, CDR2 ANQGSEA. V dropped 2 bases and J dropped 8 bases, with 18 bases sitting between them. CDR3 length: 14 amino acids. The CDR3 DNA sequence: TGCAGCGTTGAATGGGATGGGGGGCGAGGCGGCTACACCTTC. Translated: CSVEWDGGRGGYTF.

The rearrangement links TRBV9 to TRBJ2-5, with 7 bases identical to TRBD1. Germline CDR1 is SGDLS and CDR2 is YYNGEE. The CDR3 is 16 residues long. The trim removed 3 bases at V and 4 bases at J, leaving 12 bases unmatched. The CDR3, as DNA: TGTGCCAGCAGCGCCCCCGGGACCAAGGGGGCAGAGACCCAGTACTTC. Its protein product is CASSAPGTKGAETQYF.

This clone appeared a single time. The gene calls are TRBV11-1 and TRBJ2-3; D unresolved. Germline CDR1 is SGHAT and CDR2 is FQDESV (reference sequence). This CDR3 is built from 15 residues. V lost 5 bases and J 4 bases, leaving 16 bases between the germline ends. CDR3 coding DNA: TGTGCCAGCAGCGGAGCGCCGCGTCCCCCAGATACGCAGTATTTT. Residues: CASSGAPRPPDTQYF.

The chain has TRBV29-1 and TRBJ2-3; weak D call: TRBD2 (5 bases). V was shortened by 2 bases and J by 1 base, with 10 bases between the two germline ends. CDR3 length: 14 amino acids. The V gene's germline CDR1 is SQVTM and CDR2 ANQGSEA. CDR3 sequence reads: CSVERGSRTDTQYF. In nucleotides, the CDR3 is TGCAGCGTTGAAAGAGGGTCTCGCACAGATACGCAGTATTTT.

The V call is TRBV5-1, the J call TRBJ2-1; 10 nucleotides line up with TRBD2. The CDR3 spans 15 residues. From germline, CDR1 is SGHRS and CDR2 YFSETQ. Trimming at V came to 5 bases and at J to 7 bases, leaving 9 bases not matched to a gene. CDR3 nucleotides: TGCGCCAGCAGGTATCTAGCGGGAGTGGAGAATGAGCAGTTCTTC. The encoded protein is CASRYLAGVENEQFF.

This chain joins TRBV6-5 and TRBJ1-6, with D possibly TRBD1 on 6 matching bases. The CDR3 consists of 13 residues. Per the germline V gene, CDR1 is MNHEY and CDR2 is SVGAGI. Trimming left V 8 bases short and J 7 bases short, with 12 bases between. The CDR3 nucleotides are TGTGCCAGCGCAGGGGTAAGGAATTCACCCCTCCACTTT. Its protein product is CASAGVRNSPLHF.

The V gene is TRBV11-2, the J gene TRBJ1-1; possibly TRBD1 for D (5 bases). Trimming shortened V by 1 base and J by 7 bases, and 10 bases separated the two germline ends. CDR1 and CDR2 (germline): SGHAT, FQNNGV. CDR3 size: 13 residues. CDR3 amino acids: CASSLAGQGEAFF. CDR3 nucleotides: TGTGCCAGCAGCTTAGCGGGGCAGGGTGAAGCTTTCTTT.